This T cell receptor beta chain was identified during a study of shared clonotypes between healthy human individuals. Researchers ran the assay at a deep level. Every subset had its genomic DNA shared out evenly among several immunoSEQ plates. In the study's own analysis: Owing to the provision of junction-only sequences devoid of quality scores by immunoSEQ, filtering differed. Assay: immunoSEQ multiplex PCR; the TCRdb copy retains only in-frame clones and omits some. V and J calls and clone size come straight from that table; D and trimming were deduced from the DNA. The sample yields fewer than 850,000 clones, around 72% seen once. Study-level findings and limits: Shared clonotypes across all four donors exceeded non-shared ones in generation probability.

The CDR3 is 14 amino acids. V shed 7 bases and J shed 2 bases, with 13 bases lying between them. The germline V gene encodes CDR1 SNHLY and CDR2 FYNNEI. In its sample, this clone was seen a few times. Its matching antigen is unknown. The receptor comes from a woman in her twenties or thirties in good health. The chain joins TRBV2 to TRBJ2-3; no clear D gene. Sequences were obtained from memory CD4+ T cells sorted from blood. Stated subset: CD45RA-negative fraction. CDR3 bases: TGTGCCAGCAAAGCTGGGTTAGCCACAGATACGCAGTATTTT. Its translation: CASKAGLATDTQYF.